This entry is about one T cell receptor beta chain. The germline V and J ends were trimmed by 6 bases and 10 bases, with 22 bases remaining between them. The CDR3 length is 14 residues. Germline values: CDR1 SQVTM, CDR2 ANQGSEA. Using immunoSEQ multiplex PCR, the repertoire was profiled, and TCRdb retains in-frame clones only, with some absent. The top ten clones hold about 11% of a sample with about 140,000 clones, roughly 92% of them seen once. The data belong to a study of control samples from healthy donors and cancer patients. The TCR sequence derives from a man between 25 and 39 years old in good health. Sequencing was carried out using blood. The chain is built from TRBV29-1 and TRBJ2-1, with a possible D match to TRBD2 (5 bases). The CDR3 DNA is TGCAGCGTGTACCGTGGACCTGAAGGGAGAGAGCAGTTCTTC. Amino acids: CSVYRGPEGREQFF.